The sequence of this T cell receptor (beta chain) was determined in a study of T cell responses to AZD1222 COVID-19 vaccine. The method was immunoSEQ multiplex PCR; TCRdb's version includes in-frame clones alone and lacks a portion of them. The table has roughly 140,000 clones, 75% to 90% seen once. This clone was seen just once. The CDR3 has 13 amino acids. CDR1 WSHSY and CDR2 SAAADI come from the germline V gene. With V trimmed by 2 bases and J by 8 bases, 5 bases remained unmatched. The chain uses TRBV10-2 and TRBJ1-1; TRBD1 aligns across 7 bases. Sequences were derived from peripheral blood, sampled on day 0 of MenACWY control vaccination. The clonotype comes from an adult in good health. The CDR3 nucleotides read TGCGCCAGCAGTGAGACCGACAGGGTAGAAGCTTTCTTT. Translated: CASSETDRVEAFF.